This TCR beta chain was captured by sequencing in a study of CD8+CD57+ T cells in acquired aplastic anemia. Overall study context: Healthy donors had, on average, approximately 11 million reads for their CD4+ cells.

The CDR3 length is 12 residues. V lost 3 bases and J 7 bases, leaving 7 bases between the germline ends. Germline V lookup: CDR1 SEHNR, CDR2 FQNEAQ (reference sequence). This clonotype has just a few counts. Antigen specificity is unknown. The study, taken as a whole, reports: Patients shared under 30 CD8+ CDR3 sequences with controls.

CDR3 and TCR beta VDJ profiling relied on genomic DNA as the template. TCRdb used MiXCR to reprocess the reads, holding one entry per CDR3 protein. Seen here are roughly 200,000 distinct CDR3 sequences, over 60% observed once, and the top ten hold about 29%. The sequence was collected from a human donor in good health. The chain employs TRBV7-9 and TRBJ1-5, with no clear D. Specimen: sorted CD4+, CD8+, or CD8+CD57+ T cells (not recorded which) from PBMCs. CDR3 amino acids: CASSLAGQPQHF. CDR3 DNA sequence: TGTGCCAGCAGCTTGGCGGGACAGCCCCAGCATTTT.